This T cell receptor beta chain was sequenced in a study of CD8+CD57+ T cells in acquired aplastic anemia. Study-wide background: Sorted CD4+ and CD8+ cells gave a mean 3.2 ug DNA, range about 0.19 to 27.4 ug. Healthy donors had, on average, about 10.8 million reads for their CD4+ cells. Study-level points and caveats: The study found no significant CD8+ Simpson's diversity difference between patients and controls.

Genomic DNA constituted the template upon which TCR beta VDJ and CDR3 profiling was performed. TCRdb reanalysed the reads using MiXCR and keeps one entry per CDR3 protein. The profile shows approximately 170,000 distinct CDR3 sequences, about half of them singletons. Trimming left V 3 bases short and J 4 bases short, with 11 bases between. This CDR3 comprises 14 residues. Germline V gene lookup returns CDR1 KGHDR and CDR2 SFDVKD. Regarding this clonotype: Its target is not known.

Sequencing input: sorted CD4+, CD8+, or CD8+CD57+ T cells (not recorded which) from PBMCs. The receptor was isolated from a human donor in good health, serving as a control. This chain links TRBV24-1 with TRBJ1-1; tentatively, D is TRBD1 (6 bases). The CDR3 sequence is CATSDTGSGTEAFF. The CDR3 nucleotides are TGTGCCACCAGTGATACAGGGTCTGGCACTGAAGCTTTCTTT.